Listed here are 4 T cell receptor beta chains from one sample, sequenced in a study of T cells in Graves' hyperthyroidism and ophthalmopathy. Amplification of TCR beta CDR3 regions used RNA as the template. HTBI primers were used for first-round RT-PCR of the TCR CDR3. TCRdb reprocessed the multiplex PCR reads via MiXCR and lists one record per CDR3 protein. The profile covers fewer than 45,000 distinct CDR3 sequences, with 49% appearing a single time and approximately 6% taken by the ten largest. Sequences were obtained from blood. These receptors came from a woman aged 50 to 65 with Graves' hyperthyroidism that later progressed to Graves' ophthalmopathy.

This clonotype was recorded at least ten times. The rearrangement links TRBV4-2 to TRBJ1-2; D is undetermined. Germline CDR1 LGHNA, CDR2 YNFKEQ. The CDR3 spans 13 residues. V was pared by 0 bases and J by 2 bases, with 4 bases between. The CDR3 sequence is CASSQDGNYGYTF. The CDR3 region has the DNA TGTGCCAGCAGCCAAGACGGAAACTATGGCTACACCTTC.

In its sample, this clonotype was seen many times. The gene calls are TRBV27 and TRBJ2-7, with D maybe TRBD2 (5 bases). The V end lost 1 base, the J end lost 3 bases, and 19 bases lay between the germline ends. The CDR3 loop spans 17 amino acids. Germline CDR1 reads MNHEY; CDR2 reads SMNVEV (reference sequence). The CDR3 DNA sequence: TGTGCCAGCAGTTTATTTGGCGCGGGCAGAGCCATCTACGAGCAGTACTTC. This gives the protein CASSLFGAGRAIYEQYF.

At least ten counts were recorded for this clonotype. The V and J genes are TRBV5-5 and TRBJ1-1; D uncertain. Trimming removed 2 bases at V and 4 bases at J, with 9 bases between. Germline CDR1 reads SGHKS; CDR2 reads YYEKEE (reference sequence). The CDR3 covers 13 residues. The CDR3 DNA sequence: TGTGCCAGCAGCTTTGGGGAATTCACTGAAGCTTTCTTT. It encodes CASSFGEFTEAFF.

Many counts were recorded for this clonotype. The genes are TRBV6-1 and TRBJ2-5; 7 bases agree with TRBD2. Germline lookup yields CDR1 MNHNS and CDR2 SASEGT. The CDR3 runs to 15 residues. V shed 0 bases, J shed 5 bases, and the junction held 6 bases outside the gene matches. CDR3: CASSEAASGGETQYF. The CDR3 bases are TGTGCCAGCAGTGAAGCAGCTAGCGGAGGGGAGACCCAGTACTTC.